A single sample is the source of the 9 T cell receptor beta chains below, sequenced in a study of T cells in narcolepsy (dated by TCRdb to the late 2010s). Receptor amplification or capture employed the immunoSEQ multiplex PCR assay. TCRdb holds this immuneACCESS table with in-frame rearrangements only. Some clones are missing; in checked studies, unresolved V genes explain under half, and the rest has no known cause. In all, the sample holds fewer than 35,000 clones, and about 81% of those were seen once. Around 2.7% of the sample goes to the ten largest clones. The specimen was CD45RA- memory CD4+ T cells from PBMCs. What this sample's cell subset or site label stands for: memory T cells sorted ex vivo from peripheral blood. These TCRs come from a human donor with narcolepsy.

This chain links TRBV28 with TRBJ1-3; possibly TRBD1 for D (5 bases). V gave up 8 bases and J gave up 2 bases, with 10 bases separating them. Germline V gives CDR1 MDHEN, CDR2 SYDVKM. The CDR3 is 13 residues long. CDR3 DNA: TGTGCCAGCGGCGGGGGGACTGGAAACACCATATATTTT. Its protein product is CASGGGTGNTIYF.

This clone was seen more than once but under ten times. The gene calls are TRBV28 and TRBJ1-1; D remains unclear. The ends were cut back, 2 bases at V and 8 bases at J, with 6 bases in the middle. Germline-derived CDR1 and CDR2 are MDHEN and SYDVKM. The CDR3 covers 11 residues. CDR3 nucleotide sequence: TGTGCCAGCAGTTTAGGATTAGAAGCTTTCTTT. The encoded protein is CASSLGLEAFF. The variable domain in full, with the rest retrieved from reference TRBV28 and TRBJ1-1, is DVKVTQSSRYLVKRTGEKVFLECVQDMDHENMFWYRQDPGLGLRLIYFSYDVKMKEKGDIPEGYSVSREKKERFSLILESASTNQTSMYLCASSLGLEAFFGQGTRLTVV.

The rearrangement links TRBV7-7 to TRBJ2-6; D call uncertain. V lost 5 bases to trimming and J lost 14 bases, with 31 bases between them. The germline V gene encodes CDR1 SSHAT and CDR2 FNYEAQ (reference sequence). The CDR3 has 18 amino acids. CDR3 in DNA: TGTGCCAGCAGCACTGGAATTAAGTGCCACAAGTCGGGCCAACTCCTGACTTTC. Its translation: CASSTGIKCHKSGQLLTF.

J is TRBJ2-7 and V is TRBV6-5; no reliable D call. CDR3 length: 14 residues. The germline CDR1 and CDR2 sequences are MNHEY and SVGAGI. V shed 6 bases and J shed 0 bases, with 12 bases lying between them. The CDR3 protein is CASRPVQSSYEQYF. In DNA form, the CDR3 reads TGTGCCAGCAGACCCGTACAAAGCTCCTACGAGCAGTACTTC.

The chain employs TRBV7-2 and TRBJ2-2; D remains unclear. V was pared by 1 base and J by 1 base, with 7 bases between. Germline V gene data show CDR1 as SGHTA and CDR2 as FQGNSA. CDR3 length: 15 residues. This chain's CDR3 is CASSLVSGNTGELFF. CDR3 nucleotide sequence: TGTGCCAGCAGCTTAGTATCAGGGAACACCGGGGAGCTGTTTTTT.

This clone was counted a single time. The rearrangement links TRBV2 to TRBJ2-1; D is ambiguous. Germline loops: CDR1 SNHLY, CDR2 FYNNEI. V was cut by 6 bases and J by 14 bases, with 17 bases left in between. The length of the CDR3 is 12 residues. CDR3: CASRTGRATEFF. CDR3 in DNA: TGTGCCAGCAGGACCGGACGGGCAACGGAGTTCTTC.

The chain joins TRBV7-8 to TRBJ2-1; no reliable D call. V lost 1 base and J lost 8, with 12 bases in between. Looked up from germline, CDR1 is SGHVS and CDR2 is FQNEAQ. This CDR3 contains 14 residues. The CDR3 nucleotides are TGTGCCAGCAGCTTAGATCCTAGTCCCGATGAGCAGTTCTTC. Translating gives CASSLDPSPDEQFF.

This chain's CDR3 is CASTSLGYEQYF. The CDR3 coding sequence is TGTGCCAGCACCTCTCTAGGCTACGAGCAGTACTTC. The chain is built from TRBV7-9 and TRBJ2-7, with D uncertain. CDR3 size: 12 residues. The germline gives CDR1 SEHNR, CDR2 FQNEAQ (reference sequence). Trimming removed 7 bases from V and 3 bases from J, with 10 bases in between.

The chain combines TRBV5-1 with TRBJ2-1; 8 positions match TRBD2. The CDR3 runs 15 residues. The germline V gene encodes CDR1 SGHRS and CDR2 YFSETQ. Trimming at V came to 0 bases and at J to 5 bases, leaving 4 bases not matched to a gene. The CDR3 sequence is CASSLELAADNEQFF. The CDR3 nucleotides are TGCGCCAGCAGCTTGGAACTAGCGGCTGACAATGAGCAGTTCTTC. Full variable domain (remainder filled in from reference TRBV5-1 and TRBJ2-1): KAGVTQTPRYLIKTRGQQVTLSCSPISGHRSVSWYQQTPGQGLQFLFEYFSETQRNKGNFPGRFSGRQFSNSRSEMNVSTLELGDSALYLCASSLELAADNEQFFGPGTRLTVL.